This TCR beta chain was obtained from a study of blood T cells in healthy people across ages. Germline-derived CDR1 and CDR2 are SGHKS and YYEKEE (reference sequence). The CDR3 is 14 residues long. With a J-beta primer mix and a sample-barcoded 5' primer, a second PCR ran about 7 to 12 cycles. Any given sample supplied a minimum of 3 million CDR3-containing paired-end reads. TCRdb used MiXCR to reprocess the 5' RACE reads, holding one entry per CDR3 protein. Here the sample spans about 700,000 distinct CDR3 sequences, approximately 30% being singletons. A remark on this clonotype: At one boundary the junction diverges from the germline segment, which might be a read error.

The clonotype was recovered from a woman older than 75 in good health. The J gene is TRBJ1-2, the V gene TRBV5-5; D may be TRBD1 (6 bases). Sequencing was performed on blood. CDR3 loop: CAGSGETGSYGYTF. CDR3 nucleotide sequence: TGTGCCGGCAGCGGGGAGACAGGATCCTATGGCTACACCTTC.